The sequence of this T cell receptor (beta chain) was determined in a study of OX40 agonist ivuxolimab in advanced cancers. Regarding the study as a whole: The average count of expanded clones was higher among CD8+ T cells than among CD4+. Among the lowest peripheral clonal expansion occurred in 0.1-3.0 mg/kg partial responders.

Turning to this clone: As yet, its antigen is unknown.

Produced via immunoSEQ multiplex PCR; TCRdb's table is partial and in-frame only. The data show some 64,000 clones, approximately 93% seen once. Germline CDR1 and CDR2: SEHNR and FQNEAQ (reference sequence). With 3 bases removed from V and 3 bases from J, the gap between germline ends came to 11 bases. This CDR3 is built from 14 residues. The TCR sequence derives from an adult with an advanced solid tumor such as melanoma, head and neck, liver or kidney cancer. This specimen was CD4+ or CD8+ T cells sorted from blood, taken in a trial of the OX40 agonist ivuxolimab. J is TRBJ1-1 and V is TRBV7-9; D gene uncertain. The chain's CDR3 is CASSLGSEHTEAFF. In DNA, the CDR3 is TGTGCCAGCAGCTTGGGATCCGAACACACTGAAGCTTTCTTT.